The 5 T cell receptor beta chains reported below all come from one sample, sequenced in a study of shared clonotypes between healthy human individuals. Data came from immunoSEQ multiplex PCR; TCRdb stores just in-frame clones and leaves some out. The repertoire includes 950,000 to 1,100,000 clones, around 75% of them detected once, and about 1.5% sits in the top ten. The source material was memory CD4+ T cells sorted from blood. Subset denoted: CD45RA-negative fraction. Source of these receptors: a young man in good health.

This clone appeared a single time. The V call is TRBV4-1, the J call TRBJ2-3, with TRBD2 as a possible D gene (7 bases). Trimming left V 0 bases short and J 3 bases short, with 19 bases between. Per the germline V gene, CDR1 is MGHRA and CDR2 is YSYEKL. The CDR3 has 18 amino acids. The CDR3 reads CASSQEDQVGGRTDTQYF. The CDR3 DNA is TGCGCCAGCAGCCAAGAAGATCAGGTGGGGGGGCGAACAGATACGCAGTATTTT.

The genes are TRBV19 and TRBJ1-5; 7 nucleotides match TRBD1. Trimming removed 5 bases from V and 6 bases from J; junction bases left unmatched: 7. The germline V gene has CDR1 LNHDA and CDR2 SQIVND (reference sequence). The CDR3 contains 14 residues. CDR3 coding DNA: TGTGCCAGTAGTGTGACAGGGTTTGGTCAGCCCCAGCATTTT. The encoded protein is CASSVTGFGQPQHF.

This rearrangement joins TRBV18 to TRBJ2-7; 7 bases align to TRBD1. Per germline, CDR1 KGHSH and CDR2 LQKENI. The CDR3 covers 13 residues. Unmatched junction bases numbered 7, after V lost 6 bases and J lost 5 bases. The CDR3 DNA reads as TGTGCCAGCTCGTCCTACAGGGGCAACGAGCAGTACTTC. Its protein product is CASSSYRGNEQYF. The variable domain in full, completed from reference TRBV18 and TRBJ2-7, reads NAGVMQNPRHLVRRRGQEARLRCSPMKGHSHVYWYRQLPEEGLKFMVYLQKENIIDESGMPKERFSAEFPKEGPSILRIQQVVRGDSAAYFCASSSYRGNEQYFGPGTRLTVT.

V usage is TRBV5-1 and J usage is TRBJ1-4; no definite D call. The CDR3 runs to 14 residues. Trimming pared 2 bases from V and 3 bases from J, leaving 8 bases between. The germline gives CDR1 SGHRS, CDR2 YFSETQ. The CDR3 region is CASSFATANEKLFF. CDR3 bases: TGCGCCAGCAGCTTCGCGACGGCTAATGAAAAACTGTTTTTT.

The V and J genes are TRBV6-1 and TRBJ2-7, with D unclear. The CDR3 has 14 amino acids. Germline V gene sequence: CDR1 MNHNS, CDR2 SASEGT. V shed 6 bases and J shed 1 base, with 13 bases lying between them. The CDR3 region is CASRLNWVSYEQYF. The CDR3 DNA is TGTGCCAGCAGACTTAACTGGGTATCCTACGAGCAGTACTTC.